The 19 T cell receptor beta chains given below trace back to one sample, sequenced in a study of blood T cells in healthy people across ages. A second roughly 6 to 12 cycle PCR used barcoded and J-beta primers. From the 5' RACE reads, TCRdb called clonotypes with MiXCR, one entry per CDR3 protein. The repertoire holds roughly 1.6 million distinct CDR3 sequences, about 31% seen once, with roughly 10% in the top ten. Material: blood. The receptors originated from a woman aged 25 to 39 in good health.

In regard to this clonotype: The junction does not match germline at one end; this may be a read error. This chain connects TRBV20-1 to TRBJ2-5; D is perhaps TRBD2 (5 bases). Germline CDR1 reads DFQATT; CDR2 reads SNEGSKA (reference sequence). The CDR3 covers 16 residues. The CDR3 DNA reads TGCGGTGCTAGAGATGGAGGTACGGGATGGATCGAGACCCAGTACTTC. Encoded protein: CGARDGGTGWIETQYF.

This clonotype was seen a few times. The chain couples TRBV10-3 to TRBJ1-1; TRBD1 might be the D (6 bases). V was clipped by 5 bases and J by 3 bases, with 13 bases between them. Germline-derived CDR1 and CDR2 are ENHRY and SYGVKD. The CDR3 covers 14 residues. The CDR3 loop reads CAISRQAGDTEAFF. The CDR3 bases are TGTGCCATCAGTAGACAGGCGGGGGACACTGAAGCTTTCTTT.

The chain links TRBV2 to TRBJ2-3; 10 positions agree with TRBD2. The CDR3 covers 21 residues. The germline gives CDR1 SNHLY, CDR2 FYNNEI. V lost 2 bases to trimming and J lost 0 bases; unmatched junction nucleotides: 17. CDR3 loop: CASSEKVGLAGVFESTDTQYF. In DNA, the CDR3 is TGTGCCAGCAGTGAAAAAGTAGGGCTAGCGGGGGTTTTTGAGAGCACAGATACGCAGTATTTT.

This clonotype was counted many times. The rearrangement uses TRBV11-2 and TRBJ2-3, with D possibly being TRBD1 (5 bases). CDR1 is SGHAT and CDR2 is FQNNGV in the germline V gene. The V end lost 3 bases, the J end lost 6 bases, and 13 bases lay between the germline ends. This CDR3 comprises 14 residues. The CDR3 DNA reads TGTGCCAGCAGCTTTAAGGGGCAGGCGGATACGCAGTATTTT. Its protein product is CASSFKGQADTQYF.

Concerning this clonotype: A single base is all that separates this from a far larger clone, so a read error is likely. The gene calls are TRBV7-6 and TRBJ2-7; D is perhaps TRBD1 or TRBD2 (6 bases each). Germline V gives CDR1 SGHVS, CDR2 FNYEAQ. CDR3 length: 12 residues. The CDR3 DNA reads as TGTGCCAGCAGCGAGGGGGGCTACGTGCAGTACTTC. Encoded protein: CASSEGGYVQYF.

As regards this clonotype: This clone may be a read error of a much larger clone one base away. The gene calls are TRBV12-3 or TRBV12-4 and TRBJ2-3; the D is unclear. The CDR3 sequence is 13 residues long. CDR3 sequence: CVSSFLFRDTQYF. In DNA, the CDR3 is TGTGTCAGCAGTTTCCTTTTTCGGGATACGCAGTATTTT.

This clonotype occurred a few times. The genes are TRBV2 and TRBJ2-5; 7 bases agree with TRBD1. The assigned J gene may be wrong: the sequence end matches TRBJ2-7 better. Germline V gene sequence: CDR1 SNHLY, CDR2 FYNNEI. This CDR3 contains 16 residues. The CDR3 coding sequence is TGTGCCAGCAGTGATCATCGGTCAGGGGGAGTCAGCGAGCAGTACTTC. It specifies CASSDHRSGGVSEQYF.

V is TRBV20-1 and J is TRBJ2-1; 10 bases are shared with TRBD1. The CDR3 spans 14 residues. The germline gives CDR1 DFQATT, CDR2 SNEGSKA (reference sequence). Trimming removed 4 bases from V and 6 bases from J; junction bases left unmatched: 6. CDR3 DNA: TGCAGTGCTACTCGGGACAGGGGCATCAATGAGCAGTTCTTC. This codes for CSATRDRGINEQFF.

The sample holds a few counts of this clonotype. V and J are TRBV20-1 and TRBJ1-1, with D unresolved. Trimming took 4 bases from V and 8 from J, leaving 17 bases between them. Germline V gives CDR1 DFQATT, CDR2 SNEGSKA (reference sequence). The CDR3 has 13 amino acids. The CDR3 DNA reads as TGCAGTGCTAACCGGGCCAGTTCTGCGGAAGCTTTCTTT. Amino acids: CSANRASSAEAFF.

This clonotype was found a few times. V gene TRBV7-8 combines with J gene TRBJ2-4; 9 bases fit TRBD1. This CDR3 region has 12 residues. Per germline, CDR1 SGHVS and CDR2 FQNEAQ. The trim removed 4 bases at V and 9 bases at J, leaving 1 base unmatched. The CDR3 region has the DNA TGTGCCAGCAGCTCGGACAGGGGCATTCAGTACTTC. As protein: CASSSDRGIQYF.

This chain uses TRBV5-5 with TRBJ2-5; D is unresolved. The J call may be incorrect, as the DNA end agrees better with TRBJ2-7. The CDR3 consists of 11 residues. From germline, CDR1 is SGHKS and CDR2 YYEKEE (reference sequence). The DNA of the CDR3 is TGTGCCAGCAGCAATTATCACGAGCAGTACTTC. Translated, it gives CASSNYHEQYF.

This clonotype was observed many times. The chain combines TRBV7-2 with TRBJ1-6; D possibly corresponds to TRBD1 (5 bases). Trimming cost V 4 bases and J 1 base, with 11 bases left between them. Per the germline V gene, CDR1 is SGHTA and CDR2 is FQGNSA. The CDR3 is made up of 16 amino acids. CDR3 DNA sequence: TGTGCCAGCAGCTCCCCGCGGGGGTCCTATAATTCACCCCTCCACTTT. This sequence encodes CASSSPRGSYNSPLHF.

This clonotype has more than one count but fewer than ten. The chain carries TRBV7-8 and TRBJ2-7; no firm D call. Trimming took 1 base from V and 4 from J, leaving 14 bases between them. CDR3 length: 15 residues. Per the germline V gene, CDR1 is SGHVS and CDR2 is FQNEAQ. The CDR3 region has the DNA TGTGCCAGCAGCTTAGAGGGTCTTACCAAGTACGAGCAGTACTTC. This translates into CASSLEGLTKYEQYF.

The chain recombines TRBV11-2 with TRBJ2-1; maybe TRBD1 (7 bases). The CDR3 sequence is 16 residues long. V lost 6 bases, J lost 3 bases, and 18 bases lay in between. The germline V gene encodes CDR1 SGHAT and CDR2 FQNNGV. In DNA, the CDR3 is TGTGCCAGCAGGCAGGGGGGACAGACATTCTACAATGAGCAGTTCTTC. Amino acid sequence: CASRQGGQTFYNEQFF.

The V gene is TRBV12-3 or TRBV12-4, the J gene TRBJ2-2; D is undetermined. The CDR3 loop spans 14 amino acids. V was trimmed by 10 bases and J by 0 bases, leaving 12 bases between them. CDR3 nucleotides: TGTGCCACCAGGTCGGCGGCGAACACCGGGGAGCTGTTTTTT. It specifies CATRSAANTGELFF.

This chain connects TRBV9 to TRBJ2-4, with TRBD2 matching over 11 bases. Germline CDR1 SGDLS, CDR2 YYNGEE. CDR3 length equals 16 residues. Trimming cost V 4 bases and J 1 base; bases outside gene matches: 4. CDR3 amino acids: CASSQIAGGAKNIQYF. The CDR3 DNA follows: TGTGCCAGCAGCCAAATAGCGGGAGGGGCCAAAAACATTCAGTACTTC.

This clonotype came up a few times. The rearrangement links TRBV27 to TRBJ2-1; D is undetermined. The germline V and J ends were trimmed by 5 bases and 0 bases, with 11 bases remaining between them. In germline, CDR1 is MNHEY, CDR2 SMNVEV (reference sequence). The CDR3 runs to 15 residues. CDR3 sequence (DNA): TGTGCCAGCAGTCCTCGGGTCGCCTCCTACAATGAGCAGTTCTTC. Translating it yields CASSPRVASYNEQFF.

This clonotype was seen more than once but under ten times. This chain joins TRBV28 and TRBJ2-7; D is unresolved. Germline V gene lookup returns CDR1 MDHEN and CDR2 SYDVKM. V was shortened by 3 bases and J by 11 bases, with 14 bases between the two germline ends. The CDR3 extends over 12 amino acids. The CDR3: CASSFYRAREYF. As DNA, the CDR3 is TGTGCCAGCAGTTTTTATAGGGCCAGAGAGTACTTC. The full variable domain, in which reference TRBV28 and TRBJ2-7 provide the parts outside the CDR3, is DVKVTQSSRYLVKRTGEKVFLECVQDMDHENMFWYRQDPGLGLRLIYFSYDVKMKEKGDIPEGYSVSREKKERFSLILESASTNQTSMYLCASSFYRAREYFGPGTRLTVT.

On this clonotype: One base away lies a much larger clone, so this may be a sequencing read error. This chain links TRBV11-2 with TRBJ2-2; D is uncertain. Germline V gene lookup returns CDR1 SGHAT and CDR2 FQNNGV. CDR3 length: 16 amino acids. The DNA for the CDR3 is TGTACCAGCAGCCCAATCAGCAGTATAAACACCGGGGAGCTGTTTTTT. Its translation is CTSSPISSINTGELFF.